Presented here are 15 T cell receptor beta chains from one specimen sequenced in a study of blood T cells in healthy people across ages. Primed by a sample-barcoded 5' primer and a J-beta primer mix, a second PCR proceeded for roughly 6 to 12 cycles. Each CDR3 protein is one row after TCRdb ran MiXCR on the 5' RACE reads. In the table there are approximately 800,000 distinct CDR3 sequences, roughly 25% of which are singletons. A further study also used this sample, focusing on T cells of mothers and their children.

The sample consisted of blood. These receptors all stem from a boy under 18 in good health.

This clonotype occurred a few times. The chain combines TRBV20-1 with TRBJ2-5, with 8 bases matching TRBD2. The J call is uncertain, as TRBJ2-1 better fits the DNA end. The CDR3 consists of 12 residues. Germline values: CDR1 DFQATT, CDR2 SNEGSKA (reference sequence). CDR3 loop: CSTLGLADEQFF. CDR3 bases: TGCAGTACCTTAGGACTAGCCGATGAGCAGTTCTTC.

The chain couples TRBV27 to TRBJ2-7; the D gene is possibly TRBD2 (6 bases). Between the trimmed V and J ends, which lost 6 bases and 3 bases, there was a span of 18 bases. The CDR3 consists of 15 residues. From germline, CDR1 is MNHEY and CDR2 SMNVEV (reference sequence). CDR3 DNA: TGTGCCAGCAGCAGCGGCGGGGTTGGAGTCTACGAGCAGTACTTC. It encodes CASSSGGVGVYEQYF.

This clonotype was counted between two and nine times. The chain employs TRBV6-2 or TRBV6-3 and TRBJ1-1; D is undetermined. This CDR3 has 14 residues. Germline V CDR1 and CDR2: MNHEY, SVGEGT. V lost 2 bases and J 4 bases, leaving 11 bases between the germline ends. Here the CDR3 reads CASSYNTVVTEAFF. CDR3 in DNA: TGTGCCAGCAGTTACAACACGGTTGTCACTGAAGCTTTCTTT.

With respect to this clonotype: One end of the junction is discordant with germline, which a read error may explain. The V and J genes are TRBV4-2 and TRBJ2-1, with D perhaps assigned TRBD1 or TRBD2 (6 bases each). The CDR3 contains 15 residues. The germline gives CDR1 LGHNA, CDR2 YNFKEQ. CDR3 sequence reads: CASSQGAWDSNERFF. Written as DNA, the CDR3 is TGTGCCAGCAGCCAGGGGGCGTGGGACTCCAATGAGCGGTTCTTC.

The V gene is TRBV9, the J gene TRBJ2-6; a possible D gene is TRBD1 (5 bases). The CDR3 runs to 16 residues. Trimming left V 0 bases short and J 0 bases short, with 7 bases between. From germline, CDR1 is SGDLS and CDR2 YYNGEE. The CDR3 protein is CASSVGGTSGANVLTF. CDR3 bases: TGTGCCAGCAGCGTAGGGGGCACCTCTGGGGCCAACGTCCTGACTTTC.

Only a few counts were recorded for this clonotype. The chain carries TRBV7-6 and TRBJ2-3; D is possibly TRBD2 (6 bases). The CDR3 extends over 15 amino acids. Trimming left V 7 bases short and J 1 base short, with 15 bases between. The germline CDR1 and CDR2 sequences are SGHVS and FNYEAQ. In DNA, the CDR3 is TGTGCCAGCACCACCGGGGCTAGCGGCACAGATACGCAGTATTTT. Amino acids: CASTTGASGTDTQYF.

This clonotype appeared a few times. V and J are TRBV10-3 and TRBJ1-3; 7 bases are shared with TRBD1. J lost 0 bases, V lost 3 bases, and 5 bases had no gene match. Per the germline V gene, CDR1 is ENHRY and CDR2 is SYGVKD. The CDR3 consists of 16 residues. CDR3: CAISESAGGSGNTIYF. CDR3 nucleotide sequence: TGTGCCATCAGTGAATCGGCAGGGGGCTCTGGAAACACCATATATTTT.

This clonotype was seen a few times. The J gene is TRBJ1-4, the V gene TRBV29-1, with D perhaps TRBD1 (6 bases). The CDR3 totals 14 residues. Germline-derived CDR1 and CDR2 are SQVTM and ANQGSEA. Trimming left V 6 bases short and J 0 bases short, with 11 bases between. CDR3 bases: TGCAGCGTGCGGGGGCTTGCAACTAATGAAAAACTGTTTTTT. Residues: CSVRGLATNEKLFF.

This clonotype was recorded a few times. This sequence joins TRBV27 and TRBJ2-2, with a possible D match to TRBD1 (6 bases). This CDR3 region has 14 residues. The V end was cut by 5 bases, the J end by 6 bases, with 13 bases between. Germline assignment: CDR1 MNHEY and CDR2 SMNVEV (reference sequence). In DNA, the CDR3 is TGTGCCAGCAGTCACGAACAGGGCCCCGGGGAGCTGTTTTTT. Its translation: CASSHEQGPGELFF.

This chain links TRBV6-2 or TRBV6-3 with TRBJ2-3, with 13 bases lining up with TRBD2. The V segment lost 5 bases and the J segment 4 bases; nucleotides outside the gene matches: 12. The CDR3 covers 18 residues. Germline CDR1 is MNHEY and CDR2 is SVGEGT. CDR3 region: CASSTVKRTSGGADTQYF. Written as DNA, the CDR3 is TGTGCCAGCAGTACAGTAAAACGGACTAGCGGGGGAGCAGATACGCAGTATTTT.

This clonotype came up many times. This chain links TRBV6-2 or TRBV6-3 with TRBJ2-7, with D tentatively TRBD2 (5 bases). Per germline, CDR1 MNHEY and CDR2 SVGEGT. The CDR3 extends over 12 amino acids. The V gene lost 2 bases and the J gene lost 3 bases, with 5 bases spanning the gap. CDR3 DNA: TGTGCCAGCAGTTACGAGGGCTACGAGCAGTACTTC. Translating it yields CASSYEGYEQYF.

This clonotype has ten or more counts. The chain is built from TRBV2 and TRBJ1-1; the D gene is possibly TRBD1 (6 bases). The CDR3 covers 14 residues. The ends were cut back, 3 bases at V and 5 bases at J, with 13 bases in the middle. CDR1 is SNHLY and CDR2 is FYNNEI in the germline V gene. CDR3 DNA: TGTGCCAGCAGTGAGTGGGGGGCTAGAACTGAAGCTTTCTTT. It is translated as CASSEWGARTEAFF.

In its sample, this clonotype was seen a few times. The genes are TRBV11-2 and TRBJ1-1; possibly TRBD1 for D (5 bases). V lost 1 base and J 5 bases, leaving 11 bases between the germline ends. CDR3 length equals 14 residues. Germline CDR1 reads SGHAT; CDR2 reads FQNNGV. The CDR3 loop is CASSLGTGRTEAFF. CDR3 coding DNA: TGTGCCAGCAGCTTAGGTACAGGAAGGACTGAAGCTTTCTTT.

The V call is TRBV4-2, the J call TRBJ2-7; TRBD1 agrees at 9 bases. Unmatched junction bases numbered 8, after V lost 4 bases and J lost 4 bases. The germline CDR1 and CDR2 sequences are LGHNA and YNFKEQ. CDR3 size: 15 residues. Here the CDR3 DNA reads TGTGCCAGCAGCCCCTACAGGGGGCAAGGATACGAGCAGTACTTC. Translation: CASSPYRGQGYEQYF.

V and J are TRBV6-6 and TRBJ1-3, with 7 nucleotides matching TRBD1. Germline V gene sequence: CDR1 MNHNY, CDR2 SVGAGI (reference sequence). CDR3 length: 15 amino acids. V was clipped by 7 bases and J by 4 bases; unmatched bases: 10. CDR3: CASNIQGTWGNTIYF. The DNA of the CDR3 is TGTGCCAGCAATATACAGGGGACGTGGGGAAACACCATATATTTT.